This is a list of T cell receptor beta chains from one sample in a study of blood T cell repertoires in COVID-19. Sequencing was performed with immunoSEQ multiplex PCR; in TCRdb, only in-frame clones are kept and a portion is missing. This table holds 27,000 or so clones, 82% found once. Input material: peripheral blood. These receptor sequences come from a man of 80 years or more with active or convalescent COVID-19. Both conserved end residues are part of each CDR3. Each record gives: CDR3 protein, CDR3 DNA, J gene, clone size, D gene, V gene, CDR3 length. The D gene is left open where the match is weak. Clone size is stated in some rows and not others, as once, few, many or a class when expanded.

CASSLDSQSYEQYF | TGTGCCAGCAGCTTGGACAGTCAATCCTACGAGCAGTACTTC | TRBJ2-7 | . | . | TRBV7-9 | 14
CASSYSFTQGYTF | TGTGCCAGCAGTTACTCGTTCACCCAGGGCTACACCTTC | TRBJ1-2 | . | . | TRBV6-5 | 13
CASSVDRPTGELFF | TGTGCCAGCAGTGTCGACAGGCCGACCGGGGAGCTGTTTTTT | TRBJ2-2 | . | . | TRBV27 | 14
CASGLVPGAGNTIYF | TGTGCTAGTGGTTTGGTACCAGGGGCTGGAAACACCATATATTTT | TRBJ1-3 | once | . | TRBV12-5 | 15
CASRPVGTGSFTGELFF | TGTGCCAGCCGGCCGGTCGGGACAGGTTCCTTCACCGGGGAGCTGTTTTTT | TRBJ2-2 | . | TRBD1 | TRBV5-8 | 17
CASGLSLDRGRHGYTF | TGTGCTAGTGGACTGAGTTTAGACAGGGGGCGTCATGGCTACACCTTC | TRBJ1-2 | once | TRBD1 | TRBV12-5 | 16
CASSPPIDRTEAFF | TGTGCCAGCTCACCGCCGATAGATAGAACTGAAGCTTTCTTT | TRBJ1-1 | . | . | TRBV18 | 14
CASSPELAGEVAQYF | TGTGCCAGCTCACCAGAGCTAGCGGGAGAGGTTGCCCAGTACTTC | TRBJ2-5 | . | TRBD2 | TRBV18 | 15
CASRGQGKLTGELFF | TGTGCCAGCAGGGGACAGGGGAAGCTCACCGGGGAGCTGTTTTTT | TRBJ2-2 | . | TRBD1 | TRBV6-5 | 15
CASSISGGSSYEQYF | TGTGCCAGTAGTATTAGCGGGGGAAGCTCCTACGAGCAGTACTTC | TRBJ2-7 | . | TRBD2 | TRBV19 | 15
CASTDPAGNLGNEQFF | TGTGCCAGTACCGATCCAGCGGGAAACCTGGGAAATGAGCAGTTCTTC | TRBJ2-1 | . | TRBD2 | TRBV19 | 16
CASSLIRGPRFYYGYTF | TGTGCCAGCAGTCTCATCAGGGGGCCGAGGTTCTACTATGGCTACACCTTC | TRBJ1-2 | few | TRBD1 | TRBV5-5 | 17
CASDRDKGPYSNQPQHF | TGTGCCAGCGACCGGGACAAGGGACCCTATAGCAATCAGCCCCAGCATTTT | TRBJ1-5 | . | . | TRBV28 | 17
CASSQAGIWRPGANVLTF | TGTGCCAGCAGCCAAGCGGGTATTTGGAGGCCCGGGGCCAACGTCCTGACTTTC | TRBJ2-6 | . | . | TRBV3-1/TRBV3-2 | 18
CASSPPLGAGELFF | TGTGCCAGCTCACCACCCCTGGGAGCCGGGGAGCTGTTTTTT | TRBJ2-2 | . | . | TRBV18 | 14
CASRLGLAGPFYEQYF | TGTGCAAGTCGCTTAGGACTAGCGGGGCCGTTCTACGAGCAGTACTTC | TRBJ2-7 | once | . | TRBV12-2 | 16
CSVQGAKNIQYF | TGCAGCGTACAGGGAGCCAAAAACATTCAGTACTTC | TRBJ2-4 | . | . | TRBV29-1 | 12
CASSLTSSEQYF | TGTGCCAGCAGCTTAACTAGCTCCGAGCAGTACTTC | TRBJ2-7 | . | . | TRBV7-9 | 12
CASSGLGRGTDTQYF | TGTGCCAGCAGCGGACTGGGCCGTGGCACAGATACGCAGTATTTT | TRBJ2-3 | . | . | TRBV6-5 | 15
CSAWDSHSYEQYF | TGCAGCGCTTGGGACTCCCACTCCTACGAGCAGTACTTC | TRBJ2-7 | . | . | TRBV29-1 | 13
CASSGQGSTDTQYF | TGTGCCAGCTCGGGACAGGGGAGCACAGATACGCAGTATTTT | TRBJ2-3 | . | TRBD1 | TRBV7-9 | 14
CASRDWPLTGYGYTF | TGTGCCAGTAGGGACTGGCCCCTCACCGGCTATGGCTACACCTTC | TRBJ1-2 | . | . | TRBV19 | 15
CAISESTGNMNTEAFF | TGTGCCATCAGTGAGTCGACGGGAAACATGAACACTGAAGCTTTCTTT | TRBJ1-1 | . | . | TRBV10-3 | 16
CASEAIGGVSTEAFF | TGTGCCAGCGAAGCCATCGGGGGAGTGAGCACTGAAGCTTTCTTT | TRBJ1-1 | . | . | TRBV7-9 | 15
CASSISAGPYNEQFF | TGTGCCAGTAGTATTTCAGCGGGACCCTACAATGAGCAGTTCTTC | TRBJ2-1 | . | TRBD2 | TRBV19 | 15
CASSRDRGNTEAFF | TGTGCCAGCAGCCGCGACAGGGGGAACACTGAAGCTTTCTTT | TRBJ1-1 | . | TRBD1 | TRBV3-1/TRBV3-2 | 14
CASSLVGGYEQYF | TGTGCCAGCAGCTTGGTGGGGGGCTACGAGCAGTACTTC | TRBJ2-7 | . | . | TRBV5-4 | 13
CASSQAPGGTYEQYF | TGTGCCAGCAGCCAAGCGCCGGGAGGGACCTACGAGCAGTACTTC | TRBJ2-7 | . | TRBD2 | TRBV3-1/TRBV3-2 | 15
CASSLDGGASYEQYF | TGTGCCAGCAGCTTAGACGGCGGCGCGTCCTACGAGCAGTACTTC | TRBJ2-7 | once | . | TRBV7-6 | 15
CASSQGGTLRETQYF | TGTGCCAGCAGCCAAGGGGGGACATTAAGAGAGACCCAGTACTTC | TRBJ2-5 | . | . | TRBV3-1/TRBV3-2 | 15
CASRFTSGSFLNTDTQYF | TGTGCCAGCAGATTTACTAGCGGGAGCTTCCTTAACACAGATACGCAGTATTTT | TRBJ2-3 | . | TRBD2 | TRBV2 | 18
CASGGTFNTGELFF | TGTGCCAGCGGCGGGACTTTCAACACCGGGGAGCTGTTTTTT | TRBJ2-2 | . | . | TRBV11-2 | 14
CASSLGLAGDAGETQYF | TGCGCCAGCAGCTTGGGGCTAGCGGGAGATGCTGGAGAGACCCAGTACTTC | TRBJ2-5 | . | TRBD2 | TRBV5-1 | 17
CASSFRLVTTGELFF | TGTGCCAGCAGTTTTCGGCTAGTTACTACCGGGGAGCTGTTTTTT | TRBJ2-2 | . | . | TRBV28 | 15
CASSEYSGDTQYF | TGTGCCAGCAGTGAATACTCAGGAGATACGCAGTATTTT | TRBJ2-3 | . | . | TRBV6-1 | 13
CAGRDLGNTIYF | TGCGCCGGACGGGATCTTGGAAACACCATATATTTT | TRBJ1-3 | few | . | TRBV10-1 | 12
CASGFFGGTEAFF | TGTGCTAGTGGTTTTTTCGGGGGCACTGAAGCTTTCTTT | TRBJ1-1 | . | . | TRBV12-5 | 13